This T cell receptor (beta chain) stems from a study of blood T cell repertoires in COVID-19. About the study: Spain, Italy and the United States supplied samples that represented acute and convalescent COVID-19. T cells, B-cell-depleted T cells, or PBMCs supplied cDNA or gDNA.

This CDR3 has 16 residues. Germline CDR1 reads MGHDK; CDR2 reads SYGVNS. As processed by the authors: Cell counts per sample came from amplifying reference gene primers. Sequenced by immunoSEQ multiplex PCR; TCRdb stores in-frame clones only, minus some. V and J calls and clone size are those listed in that table; D and trimming were worked out from the DNA. Among about 200,000 clones listed, around four fifths were seen once. With regard to this clone: One end of the junction does not line up with germline, which may come from a read error. Other nucleotide sequences from this sample produce the same CDR3.

This TCR was sampled from a man in his fifties or sixties with COVID-19, enrolled during active disease. V gene TRBV25-1 combines with J gene TRBJ2-2, with 7 bases identical to TRBD2. The sequenced sample was peripheral blood. CDR3 protein: CASSEWGGTSTGELFF. Written as DNA, the CDR3 is TGCGCCAGCAGTGAATGGGGGGGTACTTCTACCGGGGAGCTGTTTTTT.